One and the same sample provided the 21 T cell receptor beta chains below, sequenced in a study of blood T cell repertoires in COVID-19. Some clones are missing from TCRdb's copy, which holds only in-frame ones; the method was immunoSEQ multiplex PCR. The table includes tens of thousands of clones, roughly 86% detected once. The specimen was peripheral blood. These receptors were collected from a human donor in a cohort sampled during active COVID-19.

This clone has just one count. This chain uses TRBV2 with TRBJ2-5, with D unresolved. Germline lookup yields CDR1 SNHLY and CDR2 FYNNEI. V lost 7 bases and J 5 bases, leaving 8 bases between the germline ends. The CDR3 is 11 amino acids. The CDR3 protein is CASKTRETQYF. DNA for the CDR3: TGTGCCAGCAAAACCCGGGAGACCCAGTACTTC.

The rearrangement joins TRBV6-2 or TRBV6-3 to TRBJ1-5; no definite D call. This CDR3 spans 16 amino acids. Per the germline V gene, CDR1 is MNHEY and CDR2 is SVGEGT. The ends were cut back, 3 bases at V and 2 bases at J, with 14 bases in the middle. CDR3 coding DNA: TGTGCCAGCAGTTATTCTCGCCCGGTGGGCAATCAGCCCCAGCATTTT. It specifies CASSYSRPVGNQPQHF.

This clone has only one observation. The CDR3, as DNA: TGTGCCAGCAGCTTAAACTATCCTAGCACAGATACGCAGTATTTT. This codes for CASSLNYPSTDTQYF. The chain employs TRBV7-6 and TRBJ2-3; D call uncertain. Germline CDR1 SGHVS, CDR2 FNYEAQ. The CDR3 consists of 15 residues. V was cut by 2 bases and J by 0 bases, with 9 bases left in between.

The J gene is TRBJ1-1, the V gene TRBV6-5; 8 nucleotides match TRBD1. This CDR3 has 14 residues. The germline V gene encodes CDR1 MNHEY and CDR2 SVGAGI. The junction had 7 bases not matched to a gene; V was cut back by 6 bases and J by 4 bases. The CDR3 region has the DNA TGTGCCAGCAGAGAGGACAGGGTCGGCACTGAAGCTTTCTTT. This codes for CASREDRVGTEAFF.

This clone was picked up a small number of times. The chain joins TRBV19 to TRBJ2-5; D may be TRBD2 (5 bases). This CDR3 region has 14 residues. Germline assignment: CDR1 LNHDA and CDR2 SQIVND (reference sequence). The germline V and J ends were trimmed by 1 base and 5 bases, with 11 bases remaining between them. The CDR3: CASSIVAGRETQYF. In nucleotides, the CDR3 is TGTGCCAGTAGTATAGTCGCGGGTAGGGAGACCCAGTACTTC.

The chain recombines TRBV28 with TRBJ1-1; 8 bases agree with TRBD1. J gave up 11 bases and V 5 bases, and 10 bases lay outside the gene matches. The CDR3 is made up of 13 amino acids. CDR1 MDHEN and CDR2 SYDVKM come from the germline V gene. The CDR3 DNA reads TGTGCCAGCAGTCCCGGGACAGGTGTTGGCGCTTTCTTT. Encoded protein: CASSPGTGVGAFF.

The chain links TRBV7-9 to TRBJ2-7, with 8 bases identical to TRBD2. The CDR3 has 14 amino acids. With 3 bases clipped from V and 3 bases from J, the junction kept 4 bases outside the gene matches. In germline, CDR1 is SEHNR, CDR2 FQNEAQ (reference sequence). The chain's CDR3 is CASSFTGGNYEQYF. The CDR3 coding sequence is TGTGCCAGCAGCTTTACGGGGGGGAACTACGAGCAGTACTTC.

The chain couples TRBV30 to TRBJ1-6, with 10 bases lining up with TRBD1. Losses at the gene ends were 2 bases for V and 10 bases for J; bases not matched to a gene: 8. The CDR3 has 15 amino acids. Germline assignment: CDR1 GTSNPN and CDR2 SVGIG (reference sequence). CDR3 amino acids: CAWSRDRGSNSPLHF. The CDR3, as DNA: TGTGCCTGGAGTAGGGACAGGGGTTCTAACTCACCCCTCCACTTT.

The chain recombines TRBV6-2 or TRBV6-3 with TRBJ2-7; 7 bases agree with TRBD2. J gave up 4 bases and V 1 base, and 7 bases lay outside the gene matches. This CDR3 contains 15 residues. Germline V gene data show CDR1 as MNHEY and CDR2 as SVGEGT. The CDR3 coding sequence is TGTGCCAGCAGTTACTTTGGCGGGGGTCGGTACGAGCAGTACTTC. Translated: CASSYFGGGRYEQYF.

The CDR3 DNA follows: TGTGCCAGCAGCCCGAGGGACAGGGTTGGCAACGTCCTGACTTTC. As protein: CASSPRDRVGNVLTF. The chain joins TRBV2 to TRBJ2-6; TRBD1 matches 9 bases. The J segment lost 9 bases and the V segment lost 6 bases, leaving 9 bases of the junction unmatched. This CDR3 is 15 amino acids long. Germline CDR1 and CDR2: SNHLY and FYNNEI. The complete variable domain, with remaining parts taken from reference TRBV2 and TRBJ2-6, reads EPEVTQTPSHQVTQMGQEVILRCVPISNHLYFYWYRQILGQKVEFLVSFYNNEISEKSEIFDDQFSVERPDGSNFTLKIRSTKLEDSAMYFCASSPRDRVGNVLTFGAGSRLTVL.

This clone was seen once. This chain joins TRBV3-1 (or the pseudogene TRBV3-2) and TRBJ2-7; D gene uncertain. Per the germline V gene, CDR1 is LGHDT and CDR2 is YNNKEL (reference sequence). This CDR3 spans 12 amino acids. V lost 5 bases and J 3 bases, leaving 8 bases between the germline ends. The CDR3 DNA sequence: TGTGCCAGCAGCGCAGTTGGCTACGAGCAGTACTTC. This sequence encodes CASSAVGYEQYF.

This clone has a handful of counts. This chain connects TRBV7-9 to TRBJ1-1; D remains ambiguous. The CDR3 is 13 amino acids. The germline CDR1 and CDR2 sequences are SEHNR and FQNEAQ (reference sequence). V was clipped by 3 bases and J by 1 base, with 6 bases between them. The CDR3 DNA sequence: TGTGCCAGCAGCTTGAACAAGAACACTGAAGCTTTCTTT. Translation: CASSLNKNTEAFF.

This chain links TRBV19 with TRBJ1-1; the D gene is possibly TRBD1 (6 bases). The CDR3 has 14 residues. CDR1 is LNHDA, CDR2 SQIVND, per germline (reference sequence). Trimming pared 1 base from V and 5 bases from J, leaving 11 bases between. For the CDR3, the DNA is TGTGCCAGTAGTATAGGAGGACAGAGGACTGAAGCTTTCTTT. Translation gives CASSIGGQRTEAFF.

The CDR3 loop reads CASSLTSGGRDTQYF. CDR3 sequence (DNA): TGTGCCAGCAGCCTGACTAGCGGGGGAAGAGATACGCAGTATTTT. The rearrangement joins TRBV6-5 to TRBJ2-3, with 12 positions matching TRBD2. The trim removed 6 bases at V and 5 bases at J, leaving 6 bases unmatched. CDR1 is MNHEY and CDR2 is SVGAGI in the germline V gene. CDR3 length: 15 residues.

CDR3 protein: CASHRGQSYNEQFF. CDR3 in DNA: TGTGCCAGCCACCGCGGACAGTCCTACAATGAGCAGTTCTTC. This rearrangement joins TRBV7-9 to TRBJ2-1; a weak D match, TRBD1 (6 bases). CDR1 and CDR2 (germline): SEHNR, FQNEAQ (reference sequence). Trimming took 8 bases from V and 1 from J, leaving 12 bases between them. This CDR3 comprises 14 residues.

The rearrangement links TRBV7-9 to TRBJ2-1, with TRBD2 matching 16 bases. The CDR3 covers 18 residues. Germline values: CDR1 SEHNR, CDR2 FQNEAQ (reference sequence). Trimming removed 2 bases from V and 6 bases from J; junction bases left unmatched: 7. CDR3 in DNA: TGTGCCAGCAGCTTATATGGGACTAGCGGGGGGGCCATCAATGAGCAGTTCTTC. Translation: CASSLYGTSGGAINEQFF.

This clone occurred once. The chain uses TRBV28 and TRBJ2-4; possibly TRBD1 for D (7 bases). The ends were cut back, 7 bases at V and 3 bases at J, with 13 bases in the middle. Germline CDR1 and CDR2: MDHEN and SYDVKM. The CDR3 length is 14 residues. The CDR3 bases are TGTGCCAGCACCAGACAGGGAGGCAAAAACATTCAGTACTTC. It codes for CASTRQGGKNIQYF.

This clone was observed once. CDR3 amino acids: CASSGTATSTDTQYF. The CDR3 DNA follows: TGTGCCAGCAGCGGGACAGCCACCTCCACAGATACGCAGTATTTT. This sequence joins TRBV7-9 and TRBJ2-3; 7 bases agree with TRBD1. V lost 5 bases, J lost 2 bases, and 7 bases stayed unmatched. Germline values: CDR1 SEHNR, CDR2 FQNEAQ (reference sequence). This CDR3 has 15 amino acids.

This clone was seen a handful of times. The chain links TRBV9 to TRBJ1-6, with D possibly TRBD1 on 5 matching bases. CDR1 SGDLS and CDR2 YYNGEE come from the germline V gene. The CDR3 is made up of 15 amino acids. With 4 bases removed from V and 6 bases from J, the gap between germline ends came to 14 bases. CDR3 in DNA: TGTGCCAGCAGCATCGACAGCATCTCTAATTCACCCCTCCACTTT. Translating it yields CASSIDSISNSPLHF.

This chain links TRBV6-5 with TRBJ2-5; D is ambiguous. Germline V gene data show CDR1 as MNHEY and CDR2 as SVGAGI. V dropped 1 base and J dropped 1 base, with 10 bases sitting between them. This CDR3 has 15 amino acids. CDR3 DNA sequence: TGTGCCAGCAGTTACTACCCCGGTGTCCAAGAGACCCAGTACTTC. Translation: CASSYYPGVQETQYF.

The rearrangement links TRBV7-9 to TRBJ1-2; possibly TRBD1 for D (5 bases). The CDR3 is 17 amino acids. The ends were cut back, 1 base at V and 5 bases at J, with 20 bases in the middle. Germline loops: CDR1 SEHNR, CDR2 FQNEAQ (reference sequence). CDR3 loop: CASSLVVGRVVMYGYTF. For the CDR3, the DNA is TGTGCCAGCAGCTTAGTTGTGGGCAGGGTGGTGATGTATGGCTACACCTTC.